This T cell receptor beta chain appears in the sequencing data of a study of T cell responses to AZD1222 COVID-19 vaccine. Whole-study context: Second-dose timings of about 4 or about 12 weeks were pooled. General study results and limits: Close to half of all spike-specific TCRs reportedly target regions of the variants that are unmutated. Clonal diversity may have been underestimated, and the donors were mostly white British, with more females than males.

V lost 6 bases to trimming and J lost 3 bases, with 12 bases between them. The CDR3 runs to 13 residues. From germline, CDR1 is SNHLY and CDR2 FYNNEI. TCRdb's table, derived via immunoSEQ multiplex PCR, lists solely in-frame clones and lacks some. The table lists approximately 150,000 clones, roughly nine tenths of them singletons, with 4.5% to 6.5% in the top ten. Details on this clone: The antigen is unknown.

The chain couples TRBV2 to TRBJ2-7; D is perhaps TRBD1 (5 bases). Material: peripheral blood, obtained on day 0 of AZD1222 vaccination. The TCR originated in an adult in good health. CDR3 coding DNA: TGTGCCAGCAGGGTTGGGGCGAGCTACGAGCAGTACTTC. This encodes CASRVGASYEQYF.